This entry describes one T cell receptor (beta chain). Its target is not known. Sample-barcoded 5' priming and a J-beta primer mix drove a second PCR of 7 to 11 cycles. TCRdb ran MiXCR on the 5' RACE reads and lists one entry per CDR3 protein. The repertoire holds roughly 1.9 million distinct CDR3 sequences, with about 39% as singletons. This sample is drawn from a study of blood T cells in healthy people across ages. Findings of the study overall: Per million T cells, TCR beta diversity dropped roughly linearly as age increased. Estimates drawn from one million T cells were deemed to understate diversity.

The CDR3 sequence is 17 residues long. The V end was cut by 3 bases, the J end by 7 bases, with 21 bases between. The J gene is TRBJ2-2, the V gene TRBV12-3 or TRBV12-4, with D possibly being TRBD2 (5 bases). This TCR derives from a human donor in good health. The source material was blood. CDR3 nucleotides: TGTGCCAGCAGTTTCACAGTTGAGGGAGCAGGCGTCGGGGAGCTGTTTTTT. Encoded protein: CASSFTVEGAGVGELFF.